This TCR beta chain was captured by sequencing in a study of blood T cells in healthy people across ages. Overall study results and limits: Older age went with lower TCR beta diversity per million T cells, in a roughly linear way.

A second about 7 to 11 cycle PCR used barcoded and J-beta primers. TCRdb re-called the 5' RACE reads with MiXCR, one entry per CDR3 protein. Here the sample spans 1 million to 1.2 million distinct CDR3 sequences, 35% to 40% being singletons. This CDR3 has 13 residues. Trimming removed 4 bases at V and 8 bases at J, with 11 bases between. CDR1 and CDR2 from the germline V gene are KGHSH and LQKENI. About this clonotype: Antigen unknown.

Total RNA, at least 5 micrograms per sample, came from PBMCs. This clonotype was obtained from a man younger than 30 in good health. Sequenced: blood. V is TRBV18 and J is TRBJ1-4; a weak D match, TRBD1 (5 bases). The CDR3 nucleotides read TGTGCCAGCTCACTTTCTGGGGACGAAAAACTGTTTTTT. This encodes CASSLSGDEKLFF.